The rows below give T cell receptor beta chains drawn from one sample of a study of blood T cell repertoires in COVID-19. Here immunoSEQ multiplex PCR was the method, and the copy in TCRdb shows in-frame clones only, minus some. The top ten hold roughly 12% of the sample, which has a few hundred thousand clones, almost 90% seen once. The specimen sequenced was peripheral blood. The receptor source for this set is a woman in her 30s with COVID-19, enrolled during active disease. CDR3s include the opening cysteine and the closing phenylalanine or tryptophan. The order of the fields is D gene, J gene, V gene, clone size, CDR3 protein, CDR3 DNA. D genes are given only for firm matches. Not every row has a clone size; where given, it reads once, few, many or a size class.

-	TRBJ2-1	TRBV18	-	CASSTGLLQGEQFF	TGTGCCAGCTCGACGGGACTTCTCCAAGGCGAGCAGTTCTTC
-	TRBJ2-7	TRBV20-1	once	CSAENSYEQYF	TGCAGTGCAGAGAACTCCTACGAGCAGTACTTC
TRBD2	TRBJ2-2	TRBV12-3/TRBV12-4	-	CASNGGGGELFF	TGTGCCAGCAACGGGGGGGGCGGGGAGCTGTTTTTT
-	TRBJ2-1	TRBV25-1	-	CASSTGNSYNEQFF	TGTGCCAGCAGTACCGGGAACTCCTACAATGAGCAGTTCTTC
TRBD2	TRBJ2-3	TRBV10-3	once	CAISYQTSGGTDTQYF	TGTGCCATCAGTTATCAGACTAGCGGGGGAACAGATACGCAGTATTTT
TRBD1	TRBJ1-2	TRBV5-1	once	CASSLEVGQGAWGYGYTF	TGCGCCAGCAGCTTGGAGGTGGGACAGGGGGCGTGGGGCTATGGCTACACCTTC
TRBD2	TRBJ2-3	TRBV3-1/TRBV3-2	-	CASSQAQGLAGYTQYF	TGTGCCAGCAGCCAAGCGCAAGGACTAGCGGGATATACGCAGTATTTT
TRBD2	TRBJ2-7	TRBV2	once	CASSPTLAGTYEQYF	TGTGCCAGCAGTCCTACACTAGCGGGGACCTACGAGCAGTACTTC
TRBD1	TRBJ1-2	TRBV19	-	CASSIGTGHGYTF	TGTGCCAGTAGTATAGGGACAGGGCATGGCTACACCTTC
TRBD1	TRBJ1-2	TRBV4-2	-	CASRPPGQTFYGYTF	TGTGCCAGCAGACCCCCGGGACAGACCTTCTATGGCTACACCTTC
-	TRBJ2-1	TRBV7-9	-	CASSYDKDEQFF	TGTGCCAGCAGTTATGACAAAGATGAGCAGTTCTTC
TRBD1	TRBJ2-3	TRBV5-4	-	CASSSGTDTDTQYF	TGTGCCAGCAGCTCCGGGACAGACACAGATACGCAGTATTTT
TRBD1	TRBJ2-2	TRBV2	once	CASSELGNRGHSGELFF	TGTGCCAGCAGTGAACTGGGCAACAGGGGGCATAGCGGGGAGCTGTTTTTT
TRBD1	TRBJ2-1	TRBV28	-	CASSFGTGGLYNEQFF	TGTGCCAGCAGTTTTGGGACAGGGGGCTTGTACAATGAGCAGTTCTTC
TRBD2	TRBJ2-1	TRBV3-1/TRBV3-2	few	CASSQVNSGRKGNEQFF	TGTGCCAGCAGCCAAGTAAATAGCGGGAGAAAAGGCAATGAGCAGTTCTTC
TRBD2	TRBJ2-1	TRBV5-5	-	CASRLAGGPNNEQFF	TGTGCCAGCAGACTAGCGGGAGGGCCTAACAATGAGCAGTTCTTC
-	TRBJ1-5	TRBV7-9	-	CASSFFTGDTNQPQHF	TGTGCCAGCAGCTTTTTCACAGGAGATACCAATCAGCCCCAGCATTTT
-	TRBJ1-1	TRBV19	once	CASSTPWRGNTEAFF	TGTGCCAGTAGTACCCCGTGGAGGGGAAACACTGAAGCTTTCTTT
-	TRBJ1-1	TRBV18	-	CASSPQGFLDTEAFF	TGTGCCAGCTCACCTCAGGGGTTTTTGGACACTGAAGCTTTCTTT
TRBD2	TRBJ2-7	TRBV2	-	CASSVQRGTYEQYF	TGTGCCAGCAGTGTACAGCGGGGAACCTACGAGCAGTACTTC
-	TRBJ1-4	TRBV30	-	CAWSVGGPGEKLFF	TGTGCCTGGAGTGTTGGAGGCCCCGGAGAAAAACTGTTTTTT
-	TRBJ2-6	TRBV6-6	-	CASSSRAGANVLTF	TGTGCCAGCAGTTCCAGGGCAGGGGCCAACGTCCTGACTTTC
TRBD2	TRBJ2-3	TRBV29-1	once	CSVKPGGSSTDTQYF	TGCAGCGTGAAACCCGGGGGGTCTAGCACAGATACGCAGTATTTT
-	TRBJ1-5	TRBV28	-	CASSSLDTGNQPQHF	TGTGCCAGCAGTTCGCTGGACACTGGCAATCAGCCCCAGCATTTT
TRBD2	TRBJ2-3	TRBV7-2	-	CASSAPIAGEFTDTQYF	TGTGCCAGCAGCGCCCCCATAGCGGGAGAGTTCACAGATACGCAGTATTTT
-	TRBJ2-1	TRBV24-1	-	CATSETAGSPVGEQFF	TGTGCCACCAGTGAGACAGCCGGGTCCCCAGTCGGTGAGCAGTTCTTC
TRBD1	TRBJ2-3	TRBV7-6	-	CASSLYRGRSDTQYF	TGTGCCAGCAGCTTATATAGGGGGCGGTCAGATACGCAGTATTTT
TRBD1	TRBJ1-2	TRBV24-1	-	CATSDSLTGRFGYTF	TGTGCCACCAGTGATTCCCTGACAGGGAGGTTCGGCTACACCTTC
-	TRBJ1-5	TRBV19	-	CASSMRQTNQPQHF	TGTGCCAGTAGTATGCGACAGACAAATCAGCCCCAGCATTTT
-	TRBJ2-2	TRBV30	-	CASTGGSSNTGELFF	TGTGCCTCCACAGGCGGCAGTTCGAACACCGGGGAGCTGTTTTTT
-	TRBJ2-7	TRBV5-5	-	CASSLEGWQEREQYF	TGTGCCAGCAGCCTGGAAGGCTGGCAGGAGCGGGAGCAGTACTTC
-	TRBJ1-6	TRBV3-1/TRBV3-2	many	CASSQASQGKAPLHF	TGTGCCAGCAGCCAAGCGTCACAGGGTAAAGCACCCCTCCACTTT
TRBD1	TRBJ1-2	TRBV5-4	-	CASSLQGNYGYTF	TGTGCCAGCAGCTTACAGGGGAACTATGGCTACACCTTC
-	TRBJ2-7	TRBV25-1	-	CASTGTQGKEQYF	TGTGCCAGCACCGGAACCCAGGGAAAGGAGCAGTACTTC
-	TRBJ1-5	TRBV2	-	CASSEVRNQPQHF	TGTGCCAGCAGTGAAGTGAGAAATCAGCCCCAGCATTTT
-	TRBJ2-2	TRBV11-2	-	CASSTPKRTGDYTGELFF	TGTGCCAGCAGCACACCCAAACGTACAGGAGATTACACCGGGGAGCTGTTTTTT
TRBD1	TRBJ1-3	TRBV28	-	CASSLGQGSGNTIYF	TGTGCCAGCAGTTTAGGACAGGGCTCTGGAAACACCATATATTTT
-	TRBJ2-1	TRBV19	-	CASSMTGSRYNEQFF	TGTGCCAGTAGTATGACCGGGAGTCGGTACAATGAGCAGTTCTTC
TRBD2	TRBJ2-1	TRBV19	-	CASSILAGGPDEQFF	TGTGCCAGTAGTATACTGGCGGGAGGGCCCGATGAGCAGTTCTTC
-	TRBJ2-5	TRBV6-5	-	CASLSIKRETQYF	TGTGCCAGCCTATCTATCAAACGGGAGACCCAGTACTTC
TRBD2	TRBJ2-1	TRBV5-1	-	CASSEVTGTSGSLNEQFF	TGCGCCAGCAGTGAAGTAACCGGGACTAGCGGGAGCCTCAATGAGCAGTTCTTC
-	TRBJ1-2	TRBV7-9	-	CASSFSGRSGGYTF	TGTGCCAGCAGCTTTTCCGGGCGATCGGGAGGCTACACCTTC
-	TRBJ1-2	TRBV4-3	few	CASSQSRFVANYGYTF	TGCGCCAGCAGCCAATCACGGTTTGTAGCTAACTATGGCTACACCTTC
-	TRBJ1-4	TRBV29-1	-	CSVAAGRGVEKLFF	TGCAGCGTTGCAGCAGGGAGGGGTGTTGAAAAACTGTTTTTT
TRBD2	TRBJ2-2	TRBV7-2	-	CASSLLAALTGELFF	TGTGCCAGCAGCTTACTAGCGGCCCTAACCGGGGAGCTGTTTTTT
-	TRBJ2-7	TRBV2	-	CASSAGQTSYEQYF	TGTGCCAGCAGCGCGGGACAGACCTCCTACGAGCAGTACTTC